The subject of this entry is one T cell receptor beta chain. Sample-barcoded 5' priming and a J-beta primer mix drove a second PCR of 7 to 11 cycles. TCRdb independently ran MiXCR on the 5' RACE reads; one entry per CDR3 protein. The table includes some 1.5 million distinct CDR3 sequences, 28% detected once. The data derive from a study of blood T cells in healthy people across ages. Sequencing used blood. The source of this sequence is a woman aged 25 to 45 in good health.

The CDR3 DNA follows: TGTGCCAGCGAGGGGGGCGTGAGCTCCTACGAGCAGTACTTC. Amino acids: CASEGGVSSYEQYF. This chain joins TRBV6-2 or TRBV6-3 and TRBJ2-7, with D perhaps being TRBD1 or TRBD2 (6 bases each). The V end was cut by 8 bases, the J end by 0 bases, with 14 bases between. This CDR3 contains 14 residues. Germline loops: CDR1 MNHEY, CDR2 SVGEGT.